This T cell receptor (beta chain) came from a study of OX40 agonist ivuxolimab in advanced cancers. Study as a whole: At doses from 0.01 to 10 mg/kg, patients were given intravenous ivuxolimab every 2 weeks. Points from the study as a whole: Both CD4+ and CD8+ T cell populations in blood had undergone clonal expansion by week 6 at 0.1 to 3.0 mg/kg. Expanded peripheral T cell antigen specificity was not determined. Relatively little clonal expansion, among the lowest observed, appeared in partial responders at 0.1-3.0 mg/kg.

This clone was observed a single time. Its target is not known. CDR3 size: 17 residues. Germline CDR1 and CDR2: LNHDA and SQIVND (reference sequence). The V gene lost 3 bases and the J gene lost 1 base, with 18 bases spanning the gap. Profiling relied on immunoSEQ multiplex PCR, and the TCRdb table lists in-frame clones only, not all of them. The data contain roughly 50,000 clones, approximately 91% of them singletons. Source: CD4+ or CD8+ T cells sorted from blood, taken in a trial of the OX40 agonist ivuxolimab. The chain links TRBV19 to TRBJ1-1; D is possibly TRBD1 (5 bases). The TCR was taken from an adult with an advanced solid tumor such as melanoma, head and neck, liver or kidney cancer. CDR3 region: CASSIIRDWGRNTEAFF. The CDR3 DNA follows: TGTGCCAGTAGTATTATCAGGGATTGGGGTAGGAACACTGAAGCTTTCTTT.